These 28 T cell receptor beta chains were sequenced from one sample in a study of CD8+ T cells in alopecia areata. The sequencing template was cDNA reverse transcribed from extracted RNA. Only in-frame clones appear in the TCRdb table, and some are missing; sequencing was by immunoSEQ multiplex PCR. The sample yields 200,000 or so clones, approximately 52% seen once. The sequenced sample was CD4+ T cells sorted from blood, obtained at week 0. Receptors were obtained from a human donor with alopecia areata.

The gene calls are TRBV7-2 and TRBJ1-5; 8 nucleotides agree with TRBD1. V was clipped by 4 bases and J by 0 bases; unmatched bases: 8. The CDR3 consists of 17 residues. Germline lookup yields CDR1 SGHTA and CDR2 FQGNSA. The CDR3 DNA reads as TGTGCCAGCAGCTCCCGACAGGGGATTAATAGCAATCAGCCCCAGCATTTT. This translates into CASSSRQGINSNQPQHF.

The chain has TRBV27 and TRBJ1-1, with D possibly TRBD1 on 5 matching bases. The CDR3 has 15 residues. Germline lookup yields CDR1 MNHEY and CDR2 SMNVEV (reference sequence). Trimming took off 6 bases at V and 7 bases at J, with 21 bases between the two ends. The CDR3 sequence: CASRRPDSRQDEAFF. In DNA, the CDR3 is TGTGCCAGCAGGAGGCCAGACAGCCGACAAGATGAAGCTTTCTTT.

This clone turned up a few times. The genes are TRBV29-1 and TRBJ2-7; TRBD2 aligns across 8 bases. In germline, CDR1 is SQVTM, CDR2 ANQGSEA. The CDR3 is 14 residues long. With 7 bases clipped from V and 4 bases from J, the junction kept 12 bases outside the gene matches. The CDR3 nucleotides read TGCAGCGCCGAGGATGCGGGGGGCTTATACGAGCAGTACTTC. It translates to CSAEDAGGLYEQYF.

The rearrangement uses TRBV2 and TRBJ1-5, with D unresolved. This CDR3 contains 12 residues. The germline CDR1 and CDR2 sequences are SNHLY and FYNNEI. V was clipped by 4 bases and J by 5 bases, with 6 bases between them. The CDR3 sequence is CASSVRDQPQHF. The CDR3 DNA is TGTGCCAGCAGTGTTAGGGATCAGCCCCAGCATTTT.

The chain combines TRBV6-5 with TRBJ1-6; D might be TRBD1 (6 bases). With 6 bases removed from V and 7 bases from J, the gap between germline ends came to 19 bases. The CDR3 is 16 residues long. Germline CDR1 and CDR2: MNHEY and SVGAGI. The CDR3 DNA is TGTGCCAGCAGGTACAGGGCCTCGGACCCGAATTCACCCCTCCACTTT. Its translation: CASRYRASDPNSPLHF.

This clone showed up just a few times. The chain employs TRBV18 and TRBJ1-5, with D possibly matching TRBD1 (5 bases). The germline V and J ends were trimmed by 3 bases and 3 bases, with 15 bases remaining between them. CDR1 and CDR2 (germline): KGHSH, LQKENI. The CDR3 spans 16 residues. CDR3 in DNA: TGTGCCAGCTCACCCAACCCAGGCGGGGCCAATCAGCCCCAGCATTTT. Amino acids: CASSPNPGGANQPQHF.

This clone was counted between two and nine times. V and J are TRBV29-1 and TRBJ1-1; possibly TRBD1 for D (5 bases). CDR3 length equals 14 residues. V was clipped by 6 bases and J by 7 bases, with 21 bases between them. The germline gives CDR1 SQVTM, CDR2 ANQGSEA. The CDR3 loop is CSVGGRGTVSEAFF. The DNA of the CDR3 is TGCAGCGTGGGGGGGAGAGGGACGGTTAGTGAAGCTTTCTTT.

In regard to this clone: The sample carries other DNA sequences with the same CDR3. The gene calls are TRBV30 and TRBJ2-6, with no clear D. Germline V gene sequence: CDR1 GTSNPN, CDR2 SVGIG (reference sequence). CDR3 size: 11 residues. Trimming cost V 5 bases and J 1 base, with 0 bases left between them. The CDR3 spells CAWSGANVLTF. The CDR3 nucleotides read TGTGCCTGGTCTGGGGCCAACGTCCTGACTTTC.

The chain employs TRBV29-1 and TRBJ1-1, with D perhaps TRBD1 (5 bases). Germline CDR1 SQVTM, CDR2 ANQGSEA. The V and J ends lost 1 base and 0 bases respectively, with 6 bases between them. This CDR3 is 13 amino acids long. Here the CDR3 reads CSVEGQMNTEAFF. The CDR3 DNA reads as TGCAGCGTTGAAGGACAGATGAACACTGAAGCTTTCTTT. Using reference TRBV29-1 and TRBJ1-1 for the parts outside the CDR3, the full variable domain is SAVISQKPSRDICQRGTSLTIQCQVDSQVTMMFWYRQQPGQSLTLIATANQGSEATYESGFVIDKFPISRPNLTFSTLTVSNMSPEDSSIYLCSVEGQMNTEAFFGQGTRLTVV.

CDR3 sequence reads: CASRIDRSSYEQYF. The CDR3 DNA is TGCGCCAGCAGAATTGACAGAAGCTCCTACGAGCAGTACTTC. The chain uses TRBV5-1 and TRBJ2-7; D perhaps matches TRBD1 (5 bases). Trimming left V 5 bases short and J 0 bases short, with 12 bases between. The germline CDR1 and CDR2 sequences are SGHRS and YFSETQ. The CDR3 loop spans 14 amino acids.

The chain recombines TRBV4-1 with TRBJ2-1; 15 bases line up with TRBD2. Germline CDR1 is MGHRA and CDR2 is YSYEKL. This CDR3 is 17 amino acids long. The ends lost 3 bases at V and 7 bases at J; junction bases unmatched: 7. CDR3 coding DNA: TGCGCCAGCAGCCAGAGCCCCGGGACTAGCGGGAGGAATGAGCAGTTCTTC. Protein sequence: CASSQSPGTSGRNEQFF.

The chain carries TRBV6-5 and TRBJ2-1; TRBD2 matches 10 bases. CDR1 and CDR2 from the germline V gene are MNHEY and SVGAGI. The CDR3 is made up of 14 amino acids. Losses at the gene ends were 6 bases for V and 5 bases for J; bases not matched to a gene: 4. The CDR3 sequence: CASRSGGADNEQFF. The CDR3 DNA follows: TGTGCCAGCAGGAGCGGGGGGGCAGACAATGAGCAGTTCTTC.

The chain employs TRBV7-2 and TRBJ2-5; D might be TRBD1 (5 bases). This CDR3 comprises 16 residues. Germline CDR1 SGHTA, CDR2 FQGNSA. V was pared by 3 bases and J by 6 bases, with 20 bases between. The CDR3 loop reads CASSLESAGIRKTQYF. DNA of the CDR3: TGTGCCAGCAGCTTGGAGTCGGCAGGGATTAGAAAGACCCAGTACTTC. Full variable domain (remainder filled in from reference TRBV7-2 and TRBJ2-5): GAGVSQSPSNKVTEKGKDVELRCDPISGHTALYWYRQSLGQGLEFLIYFQGNSAPDKSGLPSDRFSAERTGGSVSTLTIQRTQQEDSAVYLCASSLESAGIRKTQYFGPGTRLLVL.

A single count supports this clone. The chain links TRBV25-1 to TRBJ1-1, with D possibly TRBD1 on 5 matching bases. The CDR3 is made up of 13 amino acids. Germline CDR1 MGHDK, CDR2 SYGVNS. Trimming removed 0 bases from V and 8 bases from J, with 10 bases in between. The CDR3 DNA follows: TGTGCCAGCAGTGAATATATGACAGACGAAGCTTTCTTT. It codes for CASSEYMTDEAFF.

Only a few counts were recorded for this clone. The J gene is TRBJ1-5, the V gene TRBV27; D is perhaps TRBD1 (5 bases). V lost 3 bases, J lost 4 bases, and 13 bases lay in between. There are 15 residues in the CDR3. Germline V gene data show CDR1 as MNHEY and CDR2 as SMNVEV (reference sequence). The DNA for the CDR3 is TGTGCCAGCAGTTTCGGGAGCGGGGGTAATCAGCCCCAGCATTTT. Translated, it gives CASSFGSGGNQPQHF.

The chain is built from TRBV30 and TRBJ2-2, with 8 bases that match TRBD1. There are 14 residues in the CDR3. Germline loops: CDR1 GTSNPN, CDR2 SVGIG (reference sequence). V lost 3 bases and J lost 4; bases outside the gene matches: 4. The CDR3 DNA reads TGTGCCTGGAGGCAGGGGGCGACCACCGGGGAGCTGTTTTTT. Protein product: CAWRQGATTGELFF.

The chain links TRBV30 to TRBJ2-2, with 7 bases lining up with TRBD2. This CDR3 has 16 residues. CDR1 and CDR2 from the germline V gene are GTSNPN and SVGIG (reference sequence). V gave up 1 base and J gave up 4 bases; unmatched junction bases: 9. CDR3 amino acids: CAWSGLAGARTGELFF. The CDR3 DNA reads TGTGCCTGGAGTGGGTTGGCGGGAGCGCGCACCGGGGAGCTGTTTTTT.

The V gene is TRBV30, the J gene TRBJ2-7; D is possibly TRBD1 (6 bases). Between the trimmed V and J ends, which lost 3 bases and 6 bases, there was a span of 24 bases. The CDR3 is made up of 16 amino acids. The germline V gene has CDR1 GTSNPN and CDR2 SVGIG (reference sequence). The CDR3 DNA reads as TGTGCCTGGAGGCGGGCCTCCGGGACAAAGGGCTTCGAGCAGTACTTC. Amino acids: CAWRRASGTKGFEQYF.

The table lists this clone with a few counts. This sequence joins TRBV29-1 and TRBJ2-3; D perhaps matches TRBD2 (6 bases). This CDR3 spans 13 amino acids. V was cut by 7 bases and J by 2 bases, with 13 bases left in between. Looked up from germline, CDR1 is SQVTM and CDR2 is ANQGSEA. This chain's CDR3 is CSAARGNTDTQYF. CDR3 sequence (DNA): TGCAGCGCCGCCCGGGGGAACACAGATACGCAGTATTTT.

This clone was seen only once. The chain uses TRBV25-1 and TRBJ1-2; possible D gene TRBD1, 5 bases. The CDR3 sequence is 16 residues long. V was pared by 3 bases and J by 1 base, with 15 bases between. Germline-derived CDR1 and CDR2 are MGHDK and SYGVNS. The CDR3 reads CASSEGGGWSNYGYTF. CDR3 nucleotide sequence: TGTGCCAGCAGTGAGGGGGGTGGATGGAGTAACTATGGCTACACCTTC.

The gene calls are TRBV7-9 and TRBJ1-1, with D perhaps matching TRBD1 (5 bases). There are 13 residues in the CDR3. Germline loops: CDR1 SEHNR, CDR2 FQNEAQ (reference sequence). V was pared by 4 bases and J by 5 bases, with 11 bases between. The chain's CDR3 is CASSSARGTEAFF. CDR3 nucleotide sequence: TGTGCCAGCAGCTCCGCTCGGGGGACTGAAGCTTTCTTT.

The V call is TRBV6-5, the J call TRBJ1-1; tentative D call: TRBD1 (5 bases). V lost 6 bases, J lost 2 bases, and 7 bases lay in between. Germline V gene sequence: CDR1 MNHEY, CDR2 SVGAGI. The CDR3 has 12 amino acids. This chain's CDR3 is CASRQVNTEAFF. As DNA, the CDR3 is TGTGCCAGCAGACAGGTTAACACTGAAGCTTTCTTT.

The chain is built from TRBV30 and TRBJ2-5; 7 bases line up with TRBD2. The CDR3 is 16 residues long. Germline V gene sequence: CDR1 GTSNPN, CDR2 SVGIG (reference sequence). V dropped 0 bases and J dropped 4; count of bases not matched to a gene: 11. In DNA form, the CDR3 reads TGTGCCTGGAGTGTACTGAGCCCATGGGAGGGAGAGACCCAGTACTTC. It codes for CAWSVLSPWEGETQYF.

This clone was detected only a few times. The chain uses TRBV4-1 and TRBJ2-5; 8 bases agree with TRBD1. This CDR3 has 18 amino acids. After removal of 3 bases from V and 0 bases from J, the junction contained 12 bases not matched to a gene. Germline loops: CDR1 MGHRA, CDR2 YSYEKL. DNA for the CDR3: TGCGCCAGCAGCCAGGCCCTAACAGGGGGAAATTACCAAGAGACCCAGTACTTC. It specifies CASSQALTGGNYQETQYF.

The chain links TRBV30 to TRBJ1-5; 8 nucleotides agree with TRBD1. CDR3 size: 14 residues. V shed 2 bases, J shed 6 bases, and the junction held 6 bases outside the gene matches. The germline V gene has CDR1 GTSNPN and CDR2 SVGIG (reference sequence). The CDR3 reads CAWSSDRVGQPQHF. For the CDR3, the DNA is TGTGCCTGGAGTTCGGACAGGGTCGGTCAGCCCCAGCATTTT.

The gene calls are TRBV7-2 and TRBJ2-1; maybe TRBD2 (7 bases). Germline V gene lookup returns CDR1 SGHTA and CDR2 FQGNSA. V lost 2 bases and J 4 bases, leaving 12 bases between the germline ends. The CDR3 covers 15 residues. The CDR3 coding sequence is TGTGCCAGCAGCTTACGGGGGGCCGGTTACAATGAGCAGTTCTTC. Translated: CASSLRGAGYNEQFF.

This chain connects TRBV7-2 to TRBJ1-6; a weak D match, TRBD1 (5 bases). V was trimmed by 2 bases and J by 4 bases, leaving 6 bases between them. CDR3 length: 14 residues. Per the germline V gene, CDR1 is SGHTA and CDR2 is FQGNSA. The CDR3 loop is CASSLQGYNSPLHF. In DNA, the CDR3 is TGTGCCAGCAGCTTACAGGGTTATAATTCACCCCTCCACTTT.

This clone was detected only a few times. This rearrangement joins TRBV21-1 to TRBJ2-4. TRBV21-1 is shown as a pseudogene. This CDR3 has 14 amino acids. The CDR3 protein is CASTRDGSKNIQYF. The CDR3 nucleotides read TGTGCCAGCACCAGAGACGGATCCAAAAACATTCAGTACTTC.